This is a list of T cell receptor beta chains from one sample in a study of blood T cell repertoires in COVID-19. Sequenced by immunoSEQ multiplex PCR; TCRdb stores in-frame clones only, minus some. The sample records over 60,000 clones, more than 70% being singletons. Sequencing was carried out using peripheral blood. The receptors stem from a man between 65 and 85 years old with active or convalescent COVID-19. The CDR3 runs from the conserved cysteine through the conserved F or W. A D gene is named only where the DNA matches it firmly. The listing skips clone size in some rows; elsewhere it reads once, few, many or a size class.

abundance: -
v_gene: TRBV5-4
j_gene: TRBJ2-2
d_gene: TRBD1
CDR3aa: CASSLGSPGGSGELFF
CDR3nt: TGTGCCAGCAGCTTGGGCTCCCCAGGGGGTTCCGGGGAGCTGTTTTTT

abundance: -
v_gene: TRBV19
j_gene: TRBJ2-2
d_gene: TRBD2
CDR3aa: CASSIRTSGSDSAGELFF
CDR3nt: TGTGCCAGTAGTATTAGGACTAGCGGGAGCGATTCTGCCGGGGAGCTGTTTTTT

abundance: once
v_gene: TRBV6-4
j_gene: TRBJ2-7
d_gene: -
CDR3aa: CASSDGWGSFSYEQYF
CDR3nt: TGTGCCAGCAGTGACGGGTGGGGCAGCTTCTCCTACGAGCAGTACTTC

abundance: -
v_gene: TRBV23-1
j_gene: TRBJ1-2
d_gene: TRBD1
CDR3aa: CASSRPCFTGDYGYTF
CDR3nt: TGCGCCAGCAGTCGCCCTTGTTTTACAGGGGACTATGGCTACACCTTC

abundance: -
v_gene: TRBV18
j_gene: TRBJ1-1
d_gene: TRBD1
CDR3aa: CASSPPGQTMNTEAFF
CDR3nt: TGTGCCAGCTCACCCCCGGGACAGACAATGAACACTGAAGCTTTCTTT

abundance: once
v_gene: TRBV5-1
j_gene: TRBJ1-6
d_gene: -
CDR3aa: CASQRGDINSPLHF
CDR3nt: TGCGCCAGCCAGAGAGGGGACATTAATTCACCCCTCCACTTT

abundance: -
v_gene: TRBV6-1
j_gene: TRBJ2-7
d_gene: TRBD2
CDR3aa: CASSEGIAGGLSYEQYF
CDR3nt: TGTGCCAGCAGTGAAGGGATAGCGGGGGGTCTCTCCTACGAGCAGTACTTC

abundance: -
v_gene: TRBV6-5
j_gene: TRBJ1-5
d_gene: -
CDR3aa: CASKGSAGVRQPQHF
CDR3nt: TGTGCCAGCAAAGGTAGTGCAGGGGTCCGGCAGCCCCAGCATTTT

abundance: -
v_gene: TRBV19
j_gene: TRBJ2-1
d_gene: TRBD2
CDR3aa: CASSIQLAGGNEQFF
CDR3nt: TGTGCCAGTAGTATACAACTAGCGGGAGGAAATGAGCAGTTCTTC

abundance: -
v_gene: TRBV5-1
j_gene: TRBJ2-2
d_gene: TRBD1
CDR3aa: CASSLEGQGNTGELFF
CDR3nt: TGCGCCAGCAGCTTGGAGGGACAGGGAAACACCGGGGAGCTGTTTTTT

abundance: medium-sized
v_gene: TRBV11-2
j_gene: TRBJ1-3
d_gene: -
CDR3aa: CASSLTGRGSGNTIYF
CDR3nt: TGTGCCAGCAGCTTAACCGGCAGGGGATCTGGAAACACCATATATTTT

abundance: once
v_gene: TRBV14
j_gene: TRBJ2-2
d_gene: TRBD1
CDR3aa: CASSQDDGQGYDTGELFF
CDR3nt: TGTGCCAGCAGCCAAGATGACGGACAGGGGTATGACACCGGGGAGCTGTTTTTT

abundance: -
v_gene: TRBV24-1
j_gene: TRBJ2-5
d_gene: -
CDR3aa: CATSVRAGNHQETQYF
CDR3nt: TGTGCCACCAGTGTCCGGGCAGGGAACCACCAAGAGACCCAGTACTTC

abundance: -
v_gene: TRBV6-5
j_gene: TRBJ2-7
d_gene: TRBD2
CDR3aa: CASSSGLAGEQYF
CDR3nt: TGTGCCAGCAGTTCGGGACTAGCGGGGGAGCAGTACTTC

abundance: -
v_gene: TRBV28
j_gene: TRBJ2-5
d_gene: TRBD2
CDR3aa: CASSLSGSLQETQYF
CDR3nt: TGTGCCAGCAGCCTCAGCGGGAGCCTCCAAGAGACCCAGTACTTC

abundance: -
v_gene: TRBV25-1
j_gene: TRBJ2-7
d_gene: -
CDR3aa: CASSADRFSYEQYF
CDR3nt: TGTGCCAGCAGTGCGGACAGATTCTCCTACGAGCAGTACTTC

abundance: -
v_gene: TRBV21-1
j_gene: TRBJ1-2
d_gene: -
CDR3aa: CASSKARTAGDGYTF
CDR3nt: TGTGCCAGCAGCAAAGCCCGTACGGCAGGGGATGGCTACACCTTC

abundance: -
v_gene: TRBV2
j_gene: TRBJ1-3
d_gene: -
CDR3aa: CASSIQGNTIYF
CDR3nt: TGTGCCAGCAGTATCCAGGGAAACACCATATATTTT

abundance: -
v_gene: TRBV7-2
j_gene: TRBJ2-5
d_gene: TRBD1
CDR3aa: CASSLDRGQETQYF
CDR3nt: TGTGCCAGCAGCTTAGACAGGGGTCAAGAGACCCAGTACTTC

abundance: -
v_gene: TRBV7-3
j_gene: TRBJ2-3
d_gene: -
CDR3aa: CASSLGHSTDTQYF
CDR3nt: TGTGCCAGCAGCTTGGGGCATAGCACAGATACGCAGTATTTT

abundance: -
v_gene: TRBV2
j_gene: TRBJ1-4
d_gene: -
CDR3aa: CASSRTATNEKLFF
CDR3nt: TGTGCCAGCTCCAGGACTGCAACTAATGAAAAACTGTTTTTT

abundance: -
v_gene: TRBV24-1
j_gene: TRBJ2-1
d_gene: TRBD2
CDR3aa: CATSGIAGQQFF
CDR3nt: TGTGCCACCAGTGGGATAGCGGGTCAGCAGTTCTTC

abundance: once
v_gene: TRBV6-2/TRBV6-3
j_gene: TRBJ2-3
d_gene: -
CDR3aa: CASSYGTGSSTDTQYF
CDR3nt: TGTGCCAGCAGTTACGGAACGGGGTCAAGCACAGATACGCAGTATTTT

abundance: -
v_gene: TRBV2
j_gene: TRBJ2-4
d_gene: -
CDR3aa: CASSEGPFKPTQYF
CDR3nt: TGTGCCAGCAGTGAAGGCCCCTTTAAGCCTACTCAGTACTTC

abundance: -
v_gene: TRBV3-1/TRBV3-2
j_gene: TRBJ1-5
d_gene: TRBD1
CDR3aa: CASSPGTGGQPQHF
CDR3nt: TGTGCCAGCAGCCCTGGGACAGGGGGCCAGCCCCAGCATTTT

abundance: -
v_gene: TRBV20-1
j_gene: TRBJ1-2
d_gene: -
CDR3aa: CSASLGAAGYTF
CDR3nt: TGCAGTGCTAGTTTGGGGGCTGCTGGCTACACCTTC

abundance: -
v_gene: TRBV7-2
j_gene: TRBJ1-5
d_gene: -
CDR3aa: CASSLLGRYQPQHF
CDR3nt: TGTGCCAGCAGCTTATTGGGGCGGTATCAGCCCCAGCATTTT

abundance: -
v_gene: TRBV6-1
j_gene: TRBJ2-5
d_gene: TRBD2
CDR3aa: CASSEVSGGRAIETQYF
CDR3nt: TGTGCCAGCAGTGAAGTTAGCGGCGGGAGGGCCATCGAGACCCAGTACTTC

abundance: -
v_gene: TRBV7-9
j_gene: TRBJ1-4
d_gene: -
CDR3aa: CASSLGDKRDEKLFF
CDR3nt: TGTGCCAGCAGCTTAGGAGATAAGCGGGATGAAAAACTGTTTTTT

abundance: -
v_gene: TRBV28
j_gene: TRBJ1-1
d_gene: -
CDR3aa: CASRDYTGSHTEAFF
CDR3nt: TGTGCCAGCAGGGATTATACAGGTTCTCACACTGAAGCTTTCTTT

abundance: -
v_gene: TRBV11-2
j_gene: TRBJ1-1
d_gene: -
CDR3aa: CASSLDLRVSGAFF
CDR3nt: TGTGCCAGCAGCTTAGATCTCAGGGTATCGGGAGCTTTCTTT

abundance: -
v_gene: TRBV2
j_gene: TRBJ2-6
d_gene: -
CDR3aa: CASSWDGSSGANVLTF
CDR3nt: TGTGCCAGCAGCTGGGACGGGAGCTCTGGGGCCAACGTCCTGACTTTC

abundance: -
v_gene: TRBV28
j_gene: TRBJ2-4
d_gene: -
CDR3aa: CASSTYTRLVGIQYF
CDR3nt: TGTGCCAGCAGTACATATACCCGACTAGTTGGCATTCAGTACTTC

abundance: -
v_gene: TRBV19
j_gene: TRBJ2-5
d_gene: TRBD1
CDR3aa: CASKEQGAKTQYF
CDR3nt: TGTGCCAGTAAGGAGCAGGGGGCGAAGACCCAGTACTTC

abundance: -
v_gene: TRBV18
j_gene: TRBJ1-3
d_gene: -
CDR3aa: CASSPTADSGNTIYF
CDR3nt: TGTGCCAGCTCACCAACGGCGGACTCTGGAAACACCATATATTTT

abundance: -
v_gene: TRBV28
j_gene: TRBJ2-5
d_gene: TRBD2
CDR3aa: CASSSLAGGSETQYF
CDR3nt: TGTGCCAGCAGTTCGTTAGCGGGAGGGTCGGAGACCCAGTACTTC

abundance: -
v_gene: TRBV6-6
j_gene: TRBJ2-1
d_gene: -
CDR3aa: CASRPGGFSYNEQFF
CDR3nt: TGTGCCAGCAGGCCCGGGGGTTTCTCCTACAATGAGCAGTTCTTC

abundance: -
v_gene: TRBV4-2
j_gene: TRBJ2-1
d_gene: TRBD2
CDR3aa: CASSQEPSGGATEQFF
CDR3nt: TGTGCCAGCAGCCAAGAGCCTAGCGGGGGGGCAACTGAGCAGTTCTTC

abundance: -
v_gene: TRBV30
j_gene: TRBJ1-2
d_gene: TRBD1
CDR3aa: CAWTRGTRDRGIRGYTF
CDR3nt: TGTGCCTGGACCCGTGGCACCCGGGACAGGGGGATCAGGGGCTACACCTTC

abundance: -
v_gene: TRBV19
j_gene: TRBJ2-7
d_gene: -
CDR3aa: CASSIELASHEQYF
CDR3nt: TGTGCCAGTAGTATAGAACTAGCTTCCCACGAGCAGTACTTC

abundance: -
v_gene: TRBV6-4
j_gene: TRBJ2-7
d_gene: -
CDR3aa: CASSDPDRQSSYEQYF
CDR3nt: TGTGCCAGCAGTGACCCAGACAGGCAAAGCTCCTACGAGCAGTACTTC

abundance: -
v_gene: TRBV3-1/TRBV3-2
j_gene: TRBJ2-7
d_gene: -
CDR3aa: CASSQNRDNYEQYF
CDR3nt: TGTGCCAGCAGCCAAAACCGGGACAACTACGAGCAGTACTTC

abundance: -
v_gene: TRBV28
j_gene: TRBJ2-5
d_gene: -
CDR3aa: CASSLVDRREGTQYF
CDR3nt: TGTGCCAGCAGTTTAGTCGACAGGCGCGAGGGGACCCAGTACTTC